These T cell receptor beta chains were read from a single sample in a study of glioma-infiltrating T cells. TCRdb re-derived calls from the multiplex PCR reads in MiXCR, one entry per CDR3 protein. The profile shows about 210,000 distinct CDR3 sequences, over 30% of them singletons. Input material: glioma tissue, nonneoplastic brain tissue, or PBMCs (not recorded which). These receptor sequences come from a human donor with low-grade glioma or glioblastoma, undergoing nonglioma brain surgery, or in good health (not recorded which). Both conserved end residues are part of each CDR3. Each record gives: D gene, J gene, clone size, V gene, CDR3 DNA, CDR3 protein. A D gene is named only where the DNA matches it firmly. Clone sizes are given selectively: once, few, many, or a class where the clone is expanded.

D: TRBD1; J: TRBJ1-2; size: many; V: TRBV6-2/TRBV6-3; DNA: TGTGCCAGCGATCTACCGGGACAGGGGACCTTCTATGGCTACACCTTC; CDR3: CASDLPGQGTFYGYTF
D: .; J: TRBJ2-7; size: once; V: TRBV4-1; DNA: TGCGCCAGAAGCCAGGTTGAGGACACGTCCTACGAGCAGTACTTC; CDR3: CARSQVEDTSYEQYF
D: .; J: TRBJ1-5; size: many; V: TRBV20-1; DNA: TGCAGTGCTAGTGGCACGGGGCCCCAGCATTTT; CDR3: CSASGTGPQHF
D: .; J: TRBJ1-6; size: .; V: TRBV27; DNA: TGTGCCAGCAGTAAAGGAAAGGGAGGTTCACCCCTCGACTTT; CDR3: CASSKGKGGSPLDF
D: .; J: TRBJ2-7; size: many; V: TRBV25-1; DNA: TGTGCCAGCAGACGCGCCGGAACAGAAGCCGGGCAGTACTTC; CDR3: CASRRAGTEAGQYF
D: .; J: TRBJ2-1; size: .; V: TRBV18; DNA: TGTGCCAGCTCAGACTCTACTGGGTCCTACAATGAGCAGCTCTTC; CDR3: CASSDSTGSYNEQLF
D: .; J: TRBJ1-6; size: .; V: TRBV30; DNA: TGTGCCTGGAGTGTATTGGGGCCATCCCTCCACTTT; CDR3: CAWSVLGPSLHF
D: .; J: TRBJ2-5; size: many; V: TRBV14; DNA: TGTGCCAGCAGCTTTTCGTATGAGACCCAGTACTTC; CDR3: CASSFSYETQYF
D: .; J: TRBJ2-7; size: .; V: TRBV19; DNA: TGTGCCAGTAGTATCACGGCAGGCCCCAACTACGAGCAGTACTTC; CDR3: CASSITAGPNYEQYF
D: .; J: TRBJ2-3; size: many; V: TRBV7-9; DNA: TGTGCCAGCAAGGGCACAGATACGCAGTATTTT; CDR3: CASKGTDTQYF
D: .; J: TRBJ2-1; size: .; V: TRBV7-9; DNA: TGTGCCAGCAGCTTAGGTGTCTATGAGCAGCCCTTC; CDR3: CASSLGVYEQPF
D: TRBD2; J: TRBJ2-3; size: once; V: TRBV19; DNA: TGTGCCAGTAGTAGTGCTAGCGGGAATAGGCCAGATACGCAGTATTTT; CDR3: CASSSASGNRPDTQYF
D: TRBD2; J: TRBJ2-1; size: many; V: TRBV6-2/TRBV6-3; DNA: TGTGCCAGCAGTCAGACTAGCGCGGCTTCCAATGAGCAGTTCTTC; CDR3: CASSQTSAASNEQFF
D: .; J: TRBJ1-1; size: many; V: TRBV7-7; DNA: TGTGCTAGCAGCTTAGCGCTGGGCGCTGAAGCTTTCTTT; CDR3: CASSLALGAEAFF
D: TRBD2; J: TRBJ2-7; size: .; V: TRBV19; DNA: TGTGCCAGTAGTTTAGCGGGGACCTCCTACGAGCAGTACTTC; CDR3: CASSLAGTSYEQYF
D: .; J: TRBJ2-5; size: many; V: TRBV20-1; DNA: TGCAGTGCTACAACAGTCCAAGAGACCCAGTACTTC; CDR3: CSATTVQETQYF
D: .; J: TRBJ2-7; size: many; V: TRBV3-1; DNA: TGTGCCAGCAGCCAAGCGTTGGGTGCCTACGAGCAGTACTTC; CDR3: CASSQALGAYEQYF
D: TRBD1; J: TRBJ1-5; size: many; V: TRBV19; DNA: TGTGCCAGTAGTATAGATATTTGGACAGGGAATCAGCCCCAGCATTTT; CDR3: CASSIDIWTGNQPQHF
D: TRBD2; J: TRBJ2-1; size: few; V: TRBV5-1; DNA: TGCGCCAGCAGCTTTCTAGCGGATAGCTCCTACAATGAGCAGTTCTTC; CDR3: CASSFLADSSYNEQFF
D: .; J: TRBJ2-1; size: few; V: TRBV7-9; DNA: TGTGCCAGCAGCTTAGCGCTGTGGGAGTACAATGAGCAGTTCTTC; CDR3: CASSLALWEYNEQFF
D: TRBD2; J: TRBJ2-1; size: .; V: TRBV4-1; DNA: TGCGCCAGCAATCTACTAGGACTAGCGTATCCGGTGGGCGAGCAGTTCTTC; CDR3: CASNLLGLAYPVGEQFF
D: TRBD1; J: TRBJ1-1; size: many; V: TRBV29-1; DNA: TGCAGCGCCATCCGCGGGACAGGTAGTACTGACACTGAAGCTTTCTTT; CDR3: CSAIRGTGSTDTEAFF
D: .; J: TRBJ2-7; size: few; V: TRBV19; DNA: TGTGCCAGTAGTTTTGGTGGCGGGCGGCCTCTCGAGCAGTACTTC; CDR3: CASSFGGGRPLEQYF
D: .; J: TRBJ2-3; size: many; V: TRBV10-3; DNA: TGTGCCATCAGTGAGTCGGGCGGGGGCTTCACAGATACGCAGTATTTT; CDR3: CAISESGGGFTDTQYF
D: .; J: TRBJ1-2; size: many; V: TRBV5-4; DNA: TGTGCCAGCAGCTTTACTGGGGGCGCGGGCGGCTACACCTTC; CDR3: CASSFTGGAGGYTF
D: TRBD1; J: TRBJ2-7; size: many; V: TRBV20-1; DNA: TGCAGTGCTTCCGGGACAGGGGGGAACTACGAGCAGTACTTC; CDR3: CSASGTGGNYEQYF
D: .; J: TRBJ2-1; size: many; V: TRBV20-1; DNA: TGCAGTCAGAAAGGAGGCCACTACAATGAGCAGTTCTTC; CDR3: CSQKGGHYNEQFF
D: TRBD2; J: TRBJ2-1; size: .; V: TRBV3-1; DNA: TGTGCCAGCAGCCAACGGACTAGCGGTTACAATGAGCAGTTCTTC; CDR3: CASSQRTSGYNEQFF
D: .; J: TRBJ2-5; size: many; V: TRBV20-1; DNA: TGCAGTGCTAGTGGGTGGCTAGAGACCCAGTACTTC; CDR3: CSASGWLETQYF
D: .; J: TRBJ2-5; size: many; V: TRBV20-1; DNA: TGCAGTGCTAGAGTGGCTACCACTCAAGAGACCCAGTACTTC; CDR3: CSARVATTQETQYF
D: .; J: TRBJ2-1; size: .; V: TRBV11-1; DNA: TGTGCCAGCAACGACTTCTGGGCGCGTGAGCAGTTCTTC; CDR3: CASNDFWAREQFF
D: .; J: TRBJ2-7; size: .; V: TRBV29-1; DNA: TGCAGCGTTGAAAGGTCGCCTTACGAGCAGTACTTC; CDR3: CSVERSPYEQYF
D: TRBD2; J: TRBJ2-7; size: .; V: TRBV7-8; DNA: TGTGCCAGCAGCCCCCGCCCGGGGGGCTACGAGCAGTACTTC; CDR3: CASSPRPGGYEQYF
D: TRBD1; J: TRBJ1-2; size: few; V: TRBV5-1; DNA: TGCGCCAGCAGCTTGGCAGGGGGTGCCGAAAACACCTTC; CDR3: CASSLAGGAENTF
D: .; J: TRBJ2-7; size: .; V: TRBV7-6; DNA: TGTGCCAGCAGCTTAACTCAGCGCGAGCAGTACTTC; CDR3: CASSLTQREQYF